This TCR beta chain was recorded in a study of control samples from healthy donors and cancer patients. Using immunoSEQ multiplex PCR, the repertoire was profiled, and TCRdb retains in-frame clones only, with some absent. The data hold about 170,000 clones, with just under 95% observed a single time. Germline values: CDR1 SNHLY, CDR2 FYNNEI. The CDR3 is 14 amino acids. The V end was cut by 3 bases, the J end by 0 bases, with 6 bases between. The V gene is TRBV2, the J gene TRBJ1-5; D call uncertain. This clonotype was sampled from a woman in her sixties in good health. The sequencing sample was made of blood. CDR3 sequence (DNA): TGTGCCAGCAGTGAGACGGATAGCAATCAGCCCCAGCATTTT. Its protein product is CASSETDSNQPQHF.